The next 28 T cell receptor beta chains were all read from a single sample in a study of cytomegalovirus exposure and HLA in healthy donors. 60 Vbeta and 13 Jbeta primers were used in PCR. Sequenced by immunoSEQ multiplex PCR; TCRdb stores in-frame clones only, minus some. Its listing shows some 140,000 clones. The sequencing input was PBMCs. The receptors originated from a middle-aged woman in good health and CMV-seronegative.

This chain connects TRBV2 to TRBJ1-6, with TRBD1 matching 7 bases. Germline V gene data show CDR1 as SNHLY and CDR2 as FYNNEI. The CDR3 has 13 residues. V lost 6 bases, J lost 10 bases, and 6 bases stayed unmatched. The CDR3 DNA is TGTGCCAGCAGCCCCAGACAGGGATCACCCCTCCACTTT. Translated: CASSPRQGSPLHF.

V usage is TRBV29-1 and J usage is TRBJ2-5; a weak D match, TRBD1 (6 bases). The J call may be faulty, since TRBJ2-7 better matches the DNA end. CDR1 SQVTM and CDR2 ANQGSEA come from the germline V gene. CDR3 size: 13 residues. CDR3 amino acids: CSGPGQPSYEQYF. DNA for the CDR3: TGCAGCGGACCGGGACAACCCTCCTACGAGCAGTACTTC.

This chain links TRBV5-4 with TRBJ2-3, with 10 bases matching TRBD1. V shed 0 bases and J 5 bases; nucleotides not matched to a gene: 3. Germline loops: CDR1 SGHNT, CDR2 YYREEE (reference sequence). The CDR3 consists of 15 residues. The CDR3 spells CASSLGQGAGDTQYF. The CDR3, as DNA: TGTGCCAGCAGCTTGGGACAGGGGGCGGGAGATACGCAGTATTTT.

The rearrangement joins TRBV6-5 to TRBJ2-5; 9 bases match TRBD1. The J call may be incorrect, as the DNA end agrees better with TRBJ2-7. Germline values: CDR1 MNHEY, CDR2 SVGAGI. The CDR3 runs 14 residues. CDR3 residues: CASSSRGQGYEQYF. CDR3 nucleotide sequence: TGTGCCAGCAGTTCCCGGGGACAGGGCTACGAGCAGTACTTC.

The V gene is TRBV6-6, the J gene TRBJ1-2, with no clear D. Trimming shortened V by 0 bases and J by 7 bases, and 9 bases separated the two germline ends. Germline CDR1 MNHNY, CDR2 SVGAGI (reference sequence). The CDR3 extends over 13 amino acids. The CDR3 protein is CASSYSRIPGYTF. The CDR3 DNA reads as TGTGCCAGCAGTTACTCGAGGATTCCTGGCTACACCTTC.

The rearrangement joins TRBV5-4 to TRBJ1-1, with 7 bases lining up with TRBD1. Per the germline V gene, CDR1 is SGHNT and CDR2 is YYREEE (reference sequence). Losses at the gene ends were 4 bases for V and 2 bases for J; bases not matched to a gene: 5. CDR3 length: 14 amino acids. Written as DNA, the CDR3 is TGTGCCAGCAGCAAGGGACAGTTTAACACTGAAGCTTTCTTT. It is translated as CASSKGQFNTEAFF.

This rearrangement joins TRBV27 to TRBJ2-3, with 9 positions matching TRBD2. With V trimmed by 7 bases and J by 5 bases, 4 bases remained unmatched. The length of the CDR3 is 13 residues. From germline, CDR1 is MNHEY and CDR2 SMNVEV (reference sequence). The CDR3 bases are TGTGCCAGCATGGCGGGGGGGGGAGATACGCAGTATTTT. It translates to CASMAGGGDTQYF.

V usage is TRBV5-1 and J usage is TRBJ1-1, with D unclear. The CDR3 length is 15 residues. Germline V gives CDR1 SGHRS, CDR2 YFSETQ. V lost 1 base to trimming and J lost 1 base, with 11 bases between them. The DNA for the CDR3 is TGCGCCAGCAGCTTGTATGAGGCGCGGAACACTGAAGCTTTCTTT. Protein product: CASSLYEARNTEAFF.

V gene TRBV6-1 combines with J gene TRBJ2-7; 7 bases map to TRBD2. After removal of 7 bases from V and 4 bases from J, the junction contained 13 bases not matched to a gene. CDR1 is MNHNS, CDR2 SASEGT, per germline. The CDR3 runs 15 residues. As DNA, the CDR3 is TGTGCCAGCACCGGAGGTGGGAGGGGTTGGTACGAGCAGTACGTC. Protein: CASTGGGRGWYEQYV.

The CDR3 loop is CASSPWGGAKDRNSYEQYF. In nucleotides, the CDR3 is TGTGCCAGCAGTCCATGGGGGGGGGCTAAGGACAGAAACTCCTACGAGCAGTACTTC. J is TRBJ2-7 and V is TRBV28; the D gene is possibly TRBD2 (7 bases). In germline, CDR1 is MDHEN, CDR2 SYDVKM. The CDR3 covers 19 residues. V was cut by 5 bases and J by 0 bases, with 26 bases left in between. Supplemented by reference TRBV28 and TRBJ2-7, the full variable domain reads DVKVTQSSRYLVKRTGEKVFLECVQDMDHENMFWYRQDPGLGLRLIYFSYDVKMKEKGDIPEGYSVSREKKERFSLILESASTNQTSMYLCASSPWGGAKDRNSYEQYFGPGTRLTVT.

In nucleotides, the CDR3 is TGTGCCATCAGCCGACAGAACACTGAAGCTTTCTTT. Protein sequence: CAISRQNTEAFF. V gene TRBV10-3 combines with J gene TRBJ1-1; no firm D call. CDR3 length: 12 residues. Deletions cut 6 bases from V and 1 base from J, with 6 bases between. CDR1 is ENHRY and CDR2 is SYGVKD in the germline V gene.

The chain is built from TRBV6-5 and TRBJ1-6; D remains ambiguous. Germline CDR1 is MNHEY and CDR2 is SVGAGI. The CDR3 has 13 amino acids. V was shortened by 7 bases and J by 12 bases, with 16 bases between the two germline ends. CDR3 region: CASMGQGRVPLHF. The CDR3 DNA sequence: TGTGCCAGCATGGGCCAAGGGCGGGTACCCCTCCACTTT.

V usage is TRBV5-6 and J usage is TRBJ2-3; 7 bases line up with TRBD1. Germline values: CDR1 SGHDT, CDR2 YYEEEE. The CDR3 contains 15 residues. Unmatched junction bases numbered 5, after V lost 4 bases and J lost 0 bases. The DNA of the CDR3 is TGTGCCAGCAGCCTCGACAGGGTGAGCACAGATACGCAGTATTTT. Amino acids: CASSLDRVSTDTQYF.

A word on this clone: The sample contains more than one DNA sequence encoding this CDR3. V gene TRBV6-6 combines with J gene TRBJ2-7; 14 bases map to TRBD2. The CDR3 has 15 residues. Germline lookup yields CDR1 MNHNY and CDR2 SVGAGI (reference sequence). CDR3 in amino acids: CASRKTSGGAYEQYV. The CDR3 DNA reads TGTGCCAGCCGAAAGACTAGCGGGGGGGCCTACGAACAGTACGTC.

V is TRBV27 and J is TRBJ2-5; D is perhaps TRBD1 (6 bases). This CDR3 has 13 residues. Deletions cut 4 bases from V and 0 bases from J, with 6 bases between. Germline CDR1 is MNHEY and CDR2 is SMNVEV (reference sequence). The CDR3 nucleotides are TGTGCCAGCAGTTGGACAGACCAAGAGACCCAGTACTTC. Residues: CASSWTDQETQYF.

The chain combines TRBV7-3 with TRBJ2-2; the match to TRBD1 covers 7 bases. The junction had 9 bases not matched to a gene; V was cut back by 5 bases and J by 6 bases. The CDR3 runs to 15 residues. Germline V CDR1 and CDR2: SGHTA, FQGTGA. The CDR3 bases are TGTGCCAGCAGCCAAGGGGGCTATTCCGCCGGGGAGCTGTTTTTT. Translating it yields CASSQGGYSAGELFF.

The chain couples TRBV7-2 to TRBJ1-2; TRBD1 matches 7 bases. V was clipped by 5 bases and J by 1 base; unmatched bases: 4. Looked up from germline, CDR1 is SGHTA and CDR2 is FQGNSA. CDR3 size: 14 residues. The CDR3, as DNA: TGTGCCAGCAGCGCGGGACAGCGTAACTATGGCTACACCTTC. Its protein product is CASSAGQRNYGYTF.

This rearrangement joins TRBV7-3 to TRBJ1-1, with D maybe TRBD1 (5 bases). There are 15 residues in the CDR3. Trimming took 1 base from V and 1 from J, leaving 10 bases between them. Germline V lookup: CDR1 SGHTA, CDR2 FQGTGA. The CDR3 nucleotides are TGTGCCAGCAGCTTAATCTCGGGGGGGAACACTGAAGCTTTCTTT. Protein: CASSLISGGNTEAFF.

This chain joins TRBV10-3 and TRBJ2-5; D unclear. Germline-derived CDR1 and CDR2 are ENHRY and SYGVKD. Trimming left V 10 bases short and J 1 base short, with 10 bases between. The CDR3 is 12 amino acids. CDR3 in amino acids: CASRHLQETQYF. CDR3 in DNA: TGTGCCAGCCGACACCTCCAAGAGACCCAGTACTTC.

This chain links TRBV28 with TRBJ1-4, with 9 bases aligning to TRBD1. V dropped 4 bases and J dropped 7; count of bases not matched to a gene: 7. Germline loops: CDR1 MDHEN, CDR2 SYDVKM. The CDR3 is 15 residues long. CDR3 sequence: CASSSHRGLGEKLFF. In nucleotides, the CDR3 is TGTGCCAGCAGTTCGCACAGGGGGCTGGGTGAAAAACTGTTTTTT.

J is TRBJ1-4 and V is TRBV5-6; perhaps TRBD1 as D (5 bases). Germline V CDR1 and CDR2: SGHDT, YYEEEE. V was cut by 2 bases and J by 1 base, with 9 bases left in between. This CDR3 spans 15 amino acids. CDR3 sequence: CASSFRDGTNEKLFF. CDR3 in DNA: TGTGCCAGCAGCTTCAGGGATGGAACTAATGAAAAACTGTTTTTT.

CDR3 sequence: CASRTGTSTSGNTIYF. The CDR3 bases are TGTGCCAGCAGAACCGGGACATCGACCTCTGGAAACACCATATATTTT. The rearrangement links TRBV2 to TRBJ1-3, with TRBD1 as a possible D gene (6 bases). Trimming removed 6 bases at V and 0 bases at J, with 15 bases between. This CDR3 is 16 amino acids long. The V gene's germline CDR1 is SNHLY and CDR2 FYNNEI.

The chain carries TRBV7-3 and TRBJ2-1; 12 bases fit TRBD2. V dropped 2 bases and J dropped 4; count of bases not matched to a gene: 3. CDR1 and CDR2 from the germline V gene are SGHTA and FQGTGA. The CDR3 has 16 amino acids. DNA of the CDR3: TGTGCCAGCAGCTTACCACTAGCGGGGGGATACAATGAGCAGTTCTTC. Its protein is CASSLPLAGGYNEQFF. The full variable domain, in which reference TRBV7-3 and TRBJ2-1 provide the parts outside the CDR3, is GAGVSQTPSNKVTEKGKYVELRCDPISGHTALYWYRQSLGQGPEFLIYFQGTGAADDSGLPNDRFFAVRPEGSVSTLKIQRTERGDSAVYLCASSLPLAGGYNEQFFGPGTRLTVL.

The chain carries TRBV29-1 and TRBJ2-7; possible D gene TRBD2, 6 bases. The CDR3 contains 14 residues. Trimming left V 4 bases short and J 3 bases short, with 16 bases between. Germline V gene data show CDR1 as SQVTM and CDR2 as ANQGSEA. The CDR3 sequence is CSVAGDSSFYEQYF. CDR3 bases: TGCAGCGTTGCCGGGGACTCCTCCTTCTACGAGCAGTACTTC.

The CDR3 here is CASSQVMGKRGETQYF. DNA of the CDR3: TGCGCCAGCAGCCAAGTGATGGGGAAGCGGGGAGAGACCCAGTACTTC. The chain combines TRBV4-3 with TRBJ2-5, with 7 bases fitting TRBD2. The CDR3 runs to 16 residues. V shed 1 base, J shed 4 bases, and the junction held 9 bases outside the gene matches. Germline V gives CDR1 LGHNA, CDR2 YSLEER.

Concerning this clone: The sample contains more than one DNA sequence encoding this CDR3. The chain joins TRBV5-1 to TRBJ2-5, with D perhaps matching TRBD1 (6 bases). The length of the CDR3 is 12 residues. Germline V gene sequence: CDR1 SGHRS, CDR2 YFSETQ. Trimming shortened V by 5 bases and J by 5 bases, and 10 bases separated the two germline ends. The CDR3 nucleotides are TGCGCCAGCAGTCTCGACAGGGAGACCCAGTACTTC. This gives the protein CASSLDRETQYF.

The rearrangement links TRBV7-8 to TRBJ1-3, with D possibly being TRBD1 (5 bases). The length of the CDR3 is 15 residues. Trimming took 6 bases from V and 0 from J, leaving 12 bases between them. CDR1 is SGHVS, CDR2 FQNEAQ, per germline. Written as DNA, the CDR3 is TGTGCCAGCAGTTTAACAGGAGCCTCTGGAAACACCATATATTTT. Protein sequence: CASSLTGASGNTIYF.

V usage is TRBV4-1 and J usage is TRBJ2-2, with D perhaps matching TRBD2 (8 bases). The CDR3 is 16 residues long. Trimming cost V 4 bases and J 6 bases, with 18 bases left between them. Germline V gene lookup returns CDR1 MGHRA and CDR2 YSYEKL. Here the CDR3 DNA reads TGCGCCAGCAGCCGCCCGGGAGGGGGCGGGTCCGGGGAGCTGTTTTTT. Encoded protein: CASSRPGGGGSGELFF.